Described below is a single T cell receptor (beta chain) sequence and its context. Its antigen is unknown. Several immunoSEQ 96-well plates shared each subset's DNA, each plate a replicate. Profiled with immunoSEQ multiplex PCR; TCRdb holds only in-frame clones, not every one. This sample has around 430,000 clones, with roughly 80% found just once. After removal of 5 bases from V and 4 bases from J, the junction contained 8 bases not matched to a gene. The CDR3 totals 15 residues. CDR1 is MGHRA and CDR2 is YSYEKL in the germline V gene. This sample is drawn from a study of shared clonotypes between healthy human individuals. Turning to the study itself: A couple of women and a few men aged 18 to 49 made up the donors. Findings and limits, study-wide: Only a few donors were included, so the genetic and exposure-history diversity represented was limited.

Input material: PBMCs. This rearrangement joins TRBV4-1 to TRBJ2-3; TRBD1 agrees at 8 bases. This clonotype originated in a woman aged 40 to 50 in good health. Some clones in this sample may be carry-over from other donors' samples. CDR3 sequence (DNA): TGCGCCAGCAGCAACCGGGACAGGCGCGCAGATACGCAGTATTTT. It codes for CASSNRDRRADTQYF.